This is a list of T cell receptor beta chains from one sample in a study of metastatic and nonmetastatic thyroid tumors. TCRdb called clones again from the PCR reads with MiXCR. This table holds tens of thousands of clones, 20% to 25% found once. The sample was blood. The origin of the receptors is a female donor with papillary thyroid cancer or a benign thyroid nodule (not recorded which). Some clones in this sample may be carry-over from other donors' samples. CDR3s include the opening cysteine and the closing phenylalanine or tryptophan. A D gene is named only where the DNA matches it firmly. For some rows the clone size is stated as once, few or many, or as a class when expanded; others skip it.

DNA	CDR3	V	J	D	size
TGTGCCAGCAGAGCCTCCGGGGTCTCCGAGCAGTACTTC	CASRASGVSEQYF	TRBV2	TRBJ2-7	NA	few
TGTGCCAGCATATGGGAGCCCGGATTCGCCCACACCTTC	CASIWEPGFAHTF	TRBV2	TRBJ1-2	NA	many
TGTGCCAGTAGTGAGAAGGAGGGACGACTAGTTGAAGCTTTCTTT	CASSEKEGRLVEAFF	TRBV19	TRBJ1-1	NA	NA
TGTGCCAGCAGCTTCGAGGGTAACTATGGCTACACCTTC	CASSFEGNYGYTF	TRBV27	TRBJ1-2	NA	NA
TGTGCCAGCATAGGGAGGGGACAGATTAATTCACCCCTCCACTTT	CASIGRGQINSPLHF	TRBV6-1	TRBJ1-6	TRBD1	few
TGCAGTGCTGGGCTTGGGACAGGGGGCAACAATGAGCAGTTCTTC	CSAGLGTGGNNEQFF	TRBV20-1	TRBJ2-1	TRBD1	many
TGTGCCAGCAGTTCCTGGACAGGGGGTTTCTACGAGCAGTACTTC	CASSSWTGGFYEQYF	TRBV12-3/TRBV12-4	TRBJ2-7	TRBD1	NA
TGTGCTAGTTCCCGGCAGACAGATACGCAGTATTTT	CASSRQTDTQYF	TRBV12-5	TRBJ2-3	NA	many
TGTGCCAGCAGTCTGGGGTATGTCTACACCTTC	CASSLGYVYTF	TRBV28	TRBJ1-2	NA	NA
TGTGCCAGCCCACCGGGACAGATCAATGAGCAGTTCTTC	CASPPGQINEQFF	TRBV18	TRBJ2-1	TRBD1	NA
TGTGCCAGCACCGAAGGGTCAGATACGCAGTATTTT	CASTEGSDTQYF	TRBV2	TRBJ2-3	NA	NA
TGTGCCAGCAGCGTCCGATTAGCGGGGGGGCCTACAGATACGCAGTATTTT	CASSVRLAGGPTDTQYF	TRBV9	TRBJ2-3	TRBD2	NA
TGCGCCAGCAGCTTGGCCTCTCCAGGTATGAACACTGAAGCTTTCTTT	CASSLASPGMNTEAFF	TRBV5-1	TRBJ1-1	NA	NA
TGTGCCAGCCAAAAAGGGAGAGAGCAGTACTTC	CASQKGREQYF	TRBV28	TRBJ2-7	NA	many
TGCGCCAGCAGTACCTCGGGACTAGCGGCTTACGAGCAGTACTTC	CASSTSGLAAYEQYF	TRBV5-1	TRBJ2-7	TRBD2	NA
TGTGCTAGTGGTTTGCGGACGGGACAGGGGGCTTCGTGGGGCTACACCTTC	CASGLRTGQGASWGYTF	TRBV12-5	TRBJ1-2	TRBD1	NA
TGTGCCTGGAGGGTGGACAATGAGCAGTTCTTC	CAWRVDNEQFF	TRBV30	TRBJ2-1	NA	NA
TGTGCCACCAGTGATTTTGAAGTTTCCACAGATACGCAGTATTTT	CATSDFEVSTDTQYF	TRBV24-1	TRBJ2-3	NA	many
TGTGCCAGCAGTTTACAATTGAACACTGAAGCTTTCTTT	CASSLQLNTEAFF	TRBV12-3/TRBV12-4	TRBJ1-1	NA	few
TGTGCCAGCAGAAGGGAACAGGGGAAGAGCACTGAAGCTTTCTTT	CASRREQGKSTEAFF	TRBV6-1	TRBJ1-1	TRBD1	few
TGTGCCAGCAGTTACGACGGCTCGAACACCGGGGAGCTGTTTTTT	CASSYDGSNTGELFF	TRBV6-5	TRBJ2-2	NA	medium-sized
TGTGCCACCAGCCCCCCTGGCGGGGACACTGAAGCTTTCTTT	CATSPPGGDTEAFF	TRBV15	TRBJ1-1	NA	few
TGCGCCAGCAGCCTCCGGACAGGCGACACTGAAGCTTTCTTT	CASSLRTGDTEAFF	TRBV5-1	TRBJ1-1	TRBD1	many
TGTGCCAGCAGTTCTAATACCCCTAGCGGTCTCCAAGAGACCCAGTACTTC	CASSSNTPSGLQETQYF	TRBV28	TRBJ2-5	TRBD2	NA
TGTGCCAGCAGCTTAGGTCTCGGCAGGGAAGAGACCCAGTACTTC	CASSLGLGREETQYF	TRBV7-9	TRBJ2-5	NA	NA
TGTGCCACCCGGGTAGCGGGGGCCTCCTACGAGCAGTACTTC	CATRVAGASYEQYF	TRBV6-1	TRBJ2-7	TRBD2	NA
TGTGCCAGCAGCACCCCCGGGACCCCTCGGGCCAAAAACATTCAGTACTTC	CASSTPGTPRAKNIQYF	TRBV11-3	TRBJ2-4	NA	many
TGTGCCAGCATCCGAGAGGAGGGTCGGCAGTACTTC	CASIREEGRQYF	TRBV28	TRBJ2-7	NA	NA